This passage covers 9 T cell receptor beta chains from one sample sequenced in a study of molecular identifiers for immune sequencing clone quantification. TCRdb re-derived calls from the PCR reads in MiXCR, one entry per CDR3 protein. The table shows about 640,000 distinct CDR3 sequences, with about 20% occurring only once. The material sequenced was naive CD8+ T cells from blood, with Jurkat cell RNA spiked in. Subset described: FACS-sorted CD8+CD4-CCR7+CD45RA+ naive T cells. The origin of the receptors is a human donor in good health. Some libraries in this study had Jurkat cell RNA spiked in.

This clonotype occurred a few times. Here the CDR3 DNA reads TGTGCCAGCAGCGTAGACGGGACAGGGTCCTATGGCTACACCTTC. Protein product: CASSVDGTGSYGYTF. The rearrangement uses TRBV9 and TRBJ1-2, with TRBD1 matching over 9 bases. CDR3 length: 15 amino acids. The germline gives CDR1 SGDLS, CDR2 YYNGEE. J lost 4 bases, V lost 0 bases, and 4 bases had no gene match.

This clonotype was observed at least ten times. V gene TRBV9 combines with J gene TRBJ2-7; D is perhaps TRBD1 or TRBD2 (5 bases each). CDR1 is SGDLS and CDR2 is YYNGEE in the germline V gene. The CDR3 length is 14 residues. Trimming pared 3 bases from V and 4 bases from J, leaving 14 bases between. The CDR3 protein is CASSGRGQGYEQYF. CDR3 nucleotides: TGTGCCAGCAGCGGTAGAGGGCAGGGTTACGAGCAGTACTTC.

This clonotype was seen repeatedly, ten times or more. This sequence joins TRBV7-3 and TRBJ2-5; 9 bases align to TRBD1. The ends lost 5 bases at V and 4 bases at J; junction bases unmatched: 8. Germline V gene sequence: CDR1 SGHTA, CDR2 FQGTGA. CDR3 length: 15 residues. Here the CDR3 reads CASSLSGTGLETQYF. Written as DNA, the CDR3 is TGTGCCAGCAGCCTATCCGGGACAGGGTTAGAGACCCAGTACTTC. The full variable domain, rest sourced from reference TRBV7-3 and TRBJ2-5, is GAGVSQTPSNKVTEKGKYVELRCDPISGHTALYWYRQSLGQGPEFLIYFQGTGAADDSGLPNDRFFAVRPEGSVSTLKIQRTERGDSAVYLCASSLSGTGLETQYFGPGTRLLVL.

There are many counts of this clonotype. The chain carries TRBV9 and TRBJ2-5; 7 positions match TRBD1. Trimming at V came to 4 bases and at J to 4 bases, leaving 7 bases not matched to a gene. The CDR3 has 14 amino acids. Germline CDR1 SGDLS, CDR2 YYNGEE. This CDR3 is CASSPIDRVETQYF. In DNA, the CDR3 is TGTGCCAGCAGCCCCATCGACAGGGTAGAGACCCAGTACTTC.

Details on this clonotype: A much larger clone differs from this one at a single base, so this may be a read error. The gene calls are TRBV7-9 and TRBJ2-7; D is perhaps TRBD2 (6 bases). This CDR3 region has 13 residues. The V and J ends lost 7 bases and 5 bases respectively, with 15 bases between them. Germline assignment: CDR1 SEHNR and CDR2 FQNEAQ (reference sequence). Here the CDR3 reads CASTSLARDEQYF. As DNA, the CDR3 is TGTGCCAGCACCTCCCTAGCGCGAGACGAGCAGTACTTC.

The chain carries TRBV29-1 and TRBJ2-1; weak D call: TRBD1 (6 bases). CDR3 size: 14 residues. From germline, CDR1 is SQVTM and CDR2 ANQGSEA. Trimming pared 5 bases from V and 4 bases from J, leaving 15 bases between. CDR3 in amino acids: CSVQGLEGYNEQFF. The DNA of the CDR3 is TGCAGCGTTCAGGGGCTCGAAGGGTACAATGAGCAGTTCTTC.

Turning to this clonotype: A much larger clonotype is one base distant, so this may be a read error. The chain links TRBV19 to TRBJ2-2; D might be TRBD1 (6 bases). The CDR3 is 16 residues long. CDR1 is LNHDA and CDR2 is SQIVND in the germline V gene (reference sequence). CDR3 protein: CASRNRDTGPTGKLFF. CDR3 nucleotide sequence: TGTGCCAGTAGGAACCGGGACACAGGCCCGACCGGGAAGCTGTTTTTT.

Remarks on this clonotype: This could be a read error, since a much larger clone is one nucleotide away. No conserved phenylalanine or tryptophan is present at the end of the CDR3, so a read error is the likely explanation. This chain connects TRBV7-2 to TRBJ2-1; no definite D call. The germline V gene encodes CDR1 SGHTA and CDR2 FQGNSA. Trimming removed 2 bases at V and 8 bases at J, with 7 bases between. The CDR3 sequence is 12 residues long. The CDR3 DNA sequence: TGTGCCAGCAGCTTAAATCTGTATGAGCAGTTCATC. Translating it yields CASSLNLYEQFI.

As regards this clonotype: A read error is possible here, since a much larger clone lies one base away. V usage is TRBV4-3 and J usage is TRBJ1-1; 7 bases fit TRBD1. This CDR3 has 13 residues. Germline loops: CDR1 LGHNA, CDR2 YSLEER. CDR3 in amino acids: CAGRGQPNTEAFF. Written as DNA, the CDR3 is TGCGCCGGCAGGGGACAGCCGAACACTGAAGCTTTCTTT.